Reported below is one TCR beta chain. Its antigen is unidentified. TCRdb ran MiXCR on the 5' RACE reads and lists one entry per CDR3 protein. The sample carries about 320,000 distinct CDR3 sequences, 13% to 15% recorded once. Per the germline V gene, CDR1 is GTSNPN and CDR2 is SVGIG (reference sequence). Trimming cost V 2 bases and J 4 bases; bases outside gene matches: 22. The CDR3 contains 19 residues. The sample originates from a study of T-cell memory formation after mild COVID-19. Study outcomes and limitations: The pre-infection memory compartment contained some responding clones, suggesting cross-reactive memory joined.

The TCR originated in a man between 18 and 35 years old who had mild COVID-19 (a few samples of this study predate the infection). Cell type and time point are not known. The sample consisted of PBMCs or a T cell subset sorted from them (not recorded which). The J gene is TRBJ1-2, the V gene TRBV30, with TRBD1 matching over 7 bases. CDR3 loop: CAWSRARTGSPHLPYGYTF. The CDR3 DNA sequence: TGTGCCTGGAGTAGGGCGCGGACAGGAAGTCCCCACTTACCCTATGGCTACACCTTC.